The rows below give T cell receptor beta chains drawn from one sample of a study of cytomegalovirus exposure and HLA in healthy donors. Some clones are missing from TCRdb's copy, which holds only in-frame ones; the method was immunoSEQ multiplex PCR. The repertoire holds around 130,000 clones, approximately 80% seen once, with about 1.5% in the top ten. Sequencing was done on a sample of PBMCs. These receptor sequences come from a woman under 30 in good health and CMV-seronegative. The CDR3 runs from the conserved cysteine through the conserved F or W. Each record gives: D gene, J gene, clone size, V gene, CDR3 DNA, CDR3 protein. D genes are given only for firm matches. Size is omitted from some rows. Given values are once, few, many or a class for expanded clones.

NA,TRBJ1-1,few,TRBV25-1,TGTGCCAGCAGTGAATTGGGAGAAAACACTGAAGCTTTCTTT,CASSELGENTEAFF
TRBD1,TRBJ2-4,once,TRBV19,TGTGCCAGTAGGACCGGGACAGGGGCCAAAAACATTCAGTACTTC,CASRTGTGAKNIQYF
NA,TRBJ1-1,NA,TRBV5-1,TGCGCCAGCAGCTTGAGCAGGGGAAACACTGAAGCTTTCTTT,CASSLSRGNTEAFF
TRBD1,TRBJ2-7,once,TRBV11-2,TGTGCCAGCAGCTTAGCTTTGGGACAGATCTACGAGCAGTACTTC,CASSLALGQIYEQYF
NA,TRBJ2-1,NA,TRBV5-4,TGTGCCAGCAGCTTACAGGGTGATAATGAGCAGTTCTTC,CASSLQGDNEQFF
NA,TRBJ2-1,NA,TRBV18,TGTGCCAGCTCACCCGACCCGGGAGTAAACAATGAGCAGTTCTTC,CASSPDPGVNNEQFF
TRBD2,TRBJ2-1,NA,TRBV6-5,TGTGCCAGCAGTCCTAGCGGGAGTTACAATGAGCAGTTCTTC,CASSPSGSYNEQFF
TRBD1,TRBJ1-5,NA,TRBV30,TGTGCCGCGACAGGGAGAAATCAGCCCCAGCATTTT,CAATGRNQPQHF
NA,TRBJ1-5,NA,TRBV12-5,TGTGCTAGTGGTTTGGAGACAGGCGGAAATCAGCCCCAGCATTTT,CASGLETGGNQPQHF
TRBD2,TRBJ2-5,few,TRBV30,TGTGCCTGGAGGGGGACTAGGAGTAGAGAGACCCAGTACTTC,CAWRGTRSRETQYF
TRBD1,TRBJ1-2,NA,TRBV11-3,TGTGCCAGCAGCTCCGGAAAGGGACAGAAATCTTATGGCTACACCTTC,CASSSGKGQKSYGYTF
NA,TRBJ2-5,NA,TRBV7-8,TGTGCCAGCAGCTTAGCCGGGACAAAACAAGAGACCCAGTACTTC,CASSLAGTKQETQYF
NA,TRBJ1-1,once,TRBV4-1,TGCGCCAGCAGCCAGTCGGAAAGGCCGCCACTCGGGGCTTTCTTT,CASSQSERPPLGAFF
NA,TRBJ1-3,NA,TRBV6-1,TGTGCCAGCAGTGAAGCGTCACTACGGCACACCATATATTTT,CASSEASLRHTIYF
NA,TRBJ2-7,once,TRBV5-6,TGTGCCAGCAGCTCCGCCGGGGTCGAGCAGTACTTC,CASSSAGVEQYF
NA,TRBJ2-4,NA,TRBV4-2,TGTGCCAGCAGCCAATACCAGGAGGCCATTCAGTACTTC,CASSQYQEAIQYF
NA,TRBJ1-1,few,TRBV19,TGTGCCAGTAGTATCGAGACTGAAGCTTTCTTT,CASSIETEAFF
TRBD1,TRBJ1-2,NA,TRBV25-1,TGTGCCAGCTTGGGACAGCCCACCTATGGCTACACCTTC,CASLGQPTYGYTF
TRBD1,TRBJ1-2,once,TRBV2,TGTGCCAGCAGTGCCGCAGGGGGAGGTTATGGCTACACCTTC,CASSAAGGGYGYTF
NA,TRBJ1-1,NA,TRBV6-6,TGTGCCAGCAGTTACTCCCAGGGGTTGGGCACTGAAGCTTTCTTT,CASSYSQGLGTEAFF
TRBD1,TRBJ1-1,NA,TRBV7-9,TGTGCCAGCAGCTTCCCGGAGGGGACAGGACTGAACACTGAAGCTTTCTTT,CASSFPEGTGLNTEAFF
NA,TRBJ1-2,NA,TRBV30,TGTGCCTGGAGGGGGCGCAGCTATGGCTACACCTTC,CAWRGRSYGYTF
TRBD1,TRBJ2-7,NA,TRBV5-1,TGCGCCAGCAGAATCACAGGGGTCCAGCCGGGCGAGCAGTACTTC,CASRITGVQPGEQYF
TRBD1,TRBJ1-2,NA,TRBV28,TGTGCCAGCAGTCGCAGGGGGCTGGGCTACACCTTC,CASSRRGLGYTF
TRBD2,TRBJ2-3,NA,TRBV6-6,TGTGCCAGCAGTCGTGGACTAGCGGACGGCACAGATACGCAGTATTTT,CASSRGLADGTDTQYF
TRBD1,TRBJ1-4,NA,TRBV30,TGTGCCTGGAGTGCGGGCAGGGGGAATGAAAAACTGTTTTTT,CAWSAGRGNEKLFF
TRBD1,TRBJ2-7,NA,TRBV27,TGTGCCAGCAGTTTGAAAAGGGGGCTTGATTACGAGCAGTACTTC,CASSLKRGLDYEQYF
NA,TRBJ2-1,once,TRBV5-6,TGTGCCAGCAGCTTCGGGAGATCCTACAATGAACAGTTCTTC,CASSFGRSYNEQFF
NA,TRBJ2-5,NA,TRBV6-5,TGTGCCAGCAGTTATTTTGGCGGGTCGCCCCAAGAGACCCAGTACTTC,CASSYFGGSPQETQYF
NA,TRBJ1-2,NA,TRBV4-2,TGTGCCAGCACCCAAGATATGTGGGGGGGCTCTTCCACTAACTATGGCTACACCTTC,CASTQDMWGGSSTNYGYTF
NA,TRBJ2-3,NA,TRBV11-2,TGTGCCAGCAGCTTAGGCGGCCGGTGGGAGAGCACAGATACGCAGTATTTT,CASSLGGRWESTDTQYF
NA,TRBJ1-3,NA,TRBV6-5,TGTGCCAGCAGTTATTCCAATCCTGGAAACACCATATATTTT,CASSYSNPGNTIYF
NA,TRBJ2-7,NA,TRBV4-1,TGCGCCAGCAGCCCCGGGACTTGGCTAAGGGGTAGCGACCAGTACTTC,CASSPGTWLRGSDQYF
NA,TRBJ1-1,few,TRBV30,TGTGCCTGGAGTGTAAACGGGGTGGGGGAAGCTTTCTTT,CAWSVNGVGEAFF
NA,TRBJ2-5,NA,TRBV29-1,TGCAGCGTTCCAGCACCGAGGGAAGAGACCCAGTACTTC,CSVPAPREETQYF
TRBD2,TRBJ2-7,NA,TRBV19,TGTGCCTCATCAGGTCGTACCGGAGCGGGAGAAAAGGAGCAGTACTTC,CASSGRTGAGEKEQYF
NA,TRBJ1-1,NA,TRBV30,TGTGCCTGGAGTGTACGCCGAGGTGAAGCTTTCTTT,CAWSVRRGEAFF